The sequence of this TCR beta chain was determined in a study of blood T cell repertoires in COVID-19. On the study more broadly: Donors in the United States, Italy and Spain gave samples during acute or convalescent COVID-19. Sources were T cells, B-cell-depleted T cells, or PBMCs; the material itself was cDNA or gDNA.

As originally analysed: Amplification with reference gene primers provided the estimates of nucleated cell counts. Profiled with immunoSEQ multiplex PCR; TCRdb holds only in-frame clones, not every one. V, J and clone size derive from that table, while D and trimming were established from the DNA sequence. The top ten hold about 6.3% of the sample, which has approximately 240,000 clones, approximately 86% seen once. The sequencing input was PBMCs or T cells enriched from blood (not recorded which). This receptor was obtained from a woman in her thirties with acute COVID-19.

CDR3 sequence reads: CASSLQGRQPQHF. Here the CDR3 DNA reads TGTGCCAGCAGTTTACAGGGGCGACAGCCCCAGCATTTT. The chain links TRBV27 to TRBJ1-5, with a weak D call TRBD1 (6 bases). The CDR3 extends over 13 amino acids. With 2 bases removed from V and 7 bases from J, the gap between germline ends came to 9 bases. CDR1 and CDR2 (germline): MNHEY, SMNVEV (reference sequence).